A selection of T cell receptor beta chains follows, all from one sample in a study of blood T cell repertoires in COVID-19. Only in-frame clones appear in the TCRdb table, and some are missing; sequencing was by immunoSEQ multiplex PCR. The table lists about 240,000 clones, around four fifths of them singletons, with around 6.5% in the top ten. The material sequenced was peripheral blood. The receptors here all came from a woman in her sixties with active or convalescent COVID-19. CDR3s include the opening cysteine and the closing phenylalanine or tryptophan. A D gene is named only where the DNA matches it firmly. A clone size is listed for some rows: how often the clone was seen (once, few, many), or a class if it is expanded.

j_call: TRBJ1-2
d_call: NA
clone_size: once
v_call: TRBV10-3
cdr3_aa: CAISPTTDYNGYTF
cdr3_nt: TGTGCCATCAGTCCGACTACGGATTATAATGGCTACACCTTC

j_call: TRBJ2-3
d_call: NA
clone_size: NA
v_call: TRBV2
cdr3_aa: CASSRLVVFPHTQYF
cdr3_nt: TGTGCCAGCAGCCGACTAGTTGTGTTCCCCCATACGCAGTATTTT

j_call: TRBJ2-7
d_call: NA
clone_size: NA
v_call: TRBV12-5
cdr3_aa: CASRGANPYEQYF
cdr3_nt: TGTGCTAGTCGGGGGGCTAATCCCTACGAGCAGTACTTC

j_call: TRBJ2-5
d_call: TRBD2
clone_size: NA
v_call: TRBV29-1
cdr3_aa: CSASLAGTGETQYF
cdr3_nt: TGCAGCGCATCCCTAGCGGGAACCGGGGAGACCCAGTACTTC

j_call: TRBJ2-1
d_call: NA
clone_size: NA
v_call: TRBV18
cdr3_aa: CASSPLRASSYNEQFF
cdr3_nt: TGTGCCAGCTCACCCCTACGAGCAAGCTCCTACAATGAGCAGTTCTTC

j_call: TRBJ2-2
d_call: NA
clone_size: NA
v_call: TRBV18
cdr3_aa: CASSPTRTETGELFF
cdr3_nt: TGTGCCAGCTCACCTACGCGGACAGAGACCGGGGAGCTGTTTTTT

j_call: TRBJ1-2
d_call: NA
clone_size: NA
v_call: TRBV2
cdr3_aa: CASHWAGESYGYTF
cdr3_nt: TGTGCCAGCCATTGGGCAGGGGAGAGCTATGGCTACACCTTC

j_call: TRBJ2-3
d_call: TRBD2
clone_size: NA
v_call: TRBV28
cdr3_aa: CASGRLAGTDTQYF
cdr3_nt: TGTGCCAGCGGGAGACTAGCGGGAACAGATACGCAGTATTTT

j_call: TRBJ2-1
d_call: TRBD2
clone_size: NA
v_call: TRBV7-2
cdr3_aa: CATRGASGGSSYNEQFF
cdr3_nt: TGTGCCACCCGGGGGGCTAGCGGGGGGAGCTCCTACAATGAGCAGTTCTTC

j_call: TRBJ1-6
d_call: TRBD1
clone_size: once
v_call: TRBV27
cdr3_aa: CASSSLSRDRGRGSYNSPLHF
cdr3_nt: TGTGCCAGCAGTTCCCTCTCCCGGGACAGGGGGCGCGGGTCCTATAATTCACCCCTCCACTTT

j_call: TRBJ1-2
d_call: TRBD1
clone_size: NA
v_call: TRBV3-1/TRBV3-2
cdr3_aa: CASSPRQGPYGYTF
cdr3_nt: TGTGCCAGCAGCCCCCGACAGGGGCCCTATGGCTACACCTTC

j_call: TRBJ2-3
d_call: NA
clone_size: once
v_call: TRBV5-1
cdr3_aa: CASSHRQLTDTQYF
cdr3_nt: TGCGCCAGCAGCCACCGACAGCTCACAGATACGCAGTATTTT

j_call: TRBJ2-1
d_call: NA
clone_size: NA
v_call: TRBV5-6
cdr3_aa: CASSLMGLPGEQFF
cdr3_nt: TGTGCCAGCAGCCTAATGGGGCTCCCGGGTGAGCAGTTCTTC

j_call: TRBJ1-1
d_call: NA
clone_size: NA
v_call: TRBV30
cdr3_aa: CAWSVLGARTEAFF
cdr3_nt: TGTGCCTGGAGTGTACTGGGGGCACGGACTGAAGCTTTCTTT

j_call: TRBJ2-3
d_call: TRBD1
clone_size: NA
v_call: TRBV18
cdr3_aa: CASSGGQESTDTQYF
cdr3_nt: TGTGCCAGCTCAGGGGGACAGGAGAGCACAGATACGCAGTATTTT

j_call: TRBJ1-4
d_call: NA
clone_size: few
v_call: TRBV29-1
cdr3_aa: CSGTATNEKLFF
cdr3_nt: TGCAGCGGGACAGCAACTAATGAAAAACTGTTTTTT

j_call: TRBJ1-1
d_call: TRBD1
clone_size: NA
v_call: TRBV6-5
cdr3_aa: CASSLHGQGSTEAFF
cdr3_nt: TGTGCCAGCAGTTTGCACGGACAGGGTAGCACTGAAGCTTTCTTT

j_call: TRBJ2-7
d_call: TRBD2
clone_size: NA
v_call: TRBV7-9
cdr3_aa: CASSLGTSGGQYEQYF
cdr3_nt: TGTGCCAGCAGCTTAGGGACTAGCGGAGGCCAATACGAGCAGTACTTC

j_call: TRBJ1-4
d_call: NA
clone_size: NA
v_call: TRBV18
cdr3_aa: CASSTRGLANEKLFF
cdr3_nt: TGTGCCAGCTCAACCAGGGGTTTGGCTAATGAAAAACTGTTTTTT

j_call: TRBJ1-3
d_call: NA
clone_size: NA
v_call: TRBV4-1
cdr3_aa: CASSQERSGYGNTIYF
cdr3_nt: TGCGCCAGCAGCCAAGAGCGGTCAGGGTATGGAAACACCATATATTTT

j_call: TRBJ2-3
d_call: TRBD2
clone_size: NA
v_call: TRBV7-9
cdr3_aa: CASRLTTSGDTDTQYF
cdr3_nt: TGTGCCAGCAGACTAACGACTAGCGGGGACACAGATACGCAGTATTTT

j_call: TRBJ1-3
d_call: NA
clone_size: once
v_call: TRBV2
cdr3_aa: CASSKRGSGNTIYF
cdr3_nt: TGTGCCAGCAGCAAACGGGGATCTGGAAACACCATATATTTT

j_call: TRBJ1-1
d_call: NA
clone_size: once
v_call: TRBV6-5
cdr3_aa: CASSYPPGRGEAEAFF
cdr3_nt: TGTGCCAGCAGCTACCCTCCGGGCAGGGGAGAGGCTGAAGCTTTCTTT

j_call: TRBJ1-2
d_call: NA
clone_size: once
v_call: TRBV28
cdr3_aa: CASIVSGTNYGYTF
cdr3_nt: TGTGCCAGCATCGTTTCAGGGACTAACTATGGCTACACCTTC

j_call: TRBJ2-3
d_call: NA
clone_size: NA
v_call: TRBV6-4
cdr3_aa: CASSDVGGGDTQYF
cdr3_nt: TGTGCCAGCAGTGACGTTGGGGGCGGCGATACGCAGTATTTT

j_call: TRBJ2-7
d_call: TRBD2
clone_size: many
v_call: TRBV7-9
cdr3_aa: CASSPLAGGSGEQYF
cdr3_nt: TGTGCCAGCAGCCCCCTAGCGGGAGGGTCCGGGGAGCAGTACTTC

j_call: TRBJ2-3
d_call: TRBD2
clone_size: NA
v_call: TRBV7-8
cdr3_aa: CASSRGLAGVPSTDTQYF
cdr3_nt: TGTGCCAGCAGCCGAGGACTAGCGGGGGTCCCTAGCACAGATACGCAGTATTTT

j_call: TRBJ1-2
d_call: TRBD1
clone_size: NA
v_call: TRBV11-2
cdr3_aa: CASSLTGTGPYGYTF
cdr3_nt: TGTGCCAGCAGCCTAACAGGGACAGGGCCTTATGGCTACACCTTC